A selection of T cell receptor beta chains follows, all from one sample in a study of blood T cell repertoires in COVID-19. Assay used: immunoSEQ multiplex PCR; TCRdb lists only in-frame clones, some missing. The data show about 250,000 clones, 65% to 85% seen once. Material: peripheral blood. Every receptor here comes from a middle-aged man with active or convalescent COVID-19. The CDR3 runs from the conserved cysteine through the conserved F or W. The order of the fields is clone size, V gene, J gene, D gene, CDR3 DNA, CDR3 protein. A D gene is named only where the DNA matches it firmly. Only some rows state a clone size, as once, few, many or a class for expanded clones.

NA,TRBV29-1,TRBJ1-1,NA,TGCAGCGTGATAGGAGGGGATGCCACTGAAGCTTTCTTT,CSVIGGDATEAFF
NA,TRBV7-9,TRBJ1-1,NA,TGTGCCAGCAGCTTAGTCCCCGAAGGACCCGGGGGAGCTTTCTTT,CASSLVPEGPGGAFF
once,TRBV9,TRBJ1-2,TRBD1,TGTGCCAGCAGCGTTCGGACAGGGAAGGAATATGGCTACACCTTC,CASSVRTGKEYGYTF
NA,TRBV14,TRBJ2-2,NA,TGTGCCAGCAGCCAAGTAACGAACACCGGGGAGCTGTTTTTT,CASSQVTNTGELFF
NA,TRBV5-1,TRBJ2-2,TRBD1,TGCGCCAGCAGCTCCACCGCGGCAGGGGGTTACACCGGGGAGCTGTTTTTT,CASSSTAAGGYTGELFF
few,TRBV10-3,TRBJ2-1,TRBD2,TGTGCCATCAGTGACGGGGGGAGGGGCACCTACAATGAGCAGTTCTTC,CAISDGGRGTYNEQFF
few,TRBV3-1/TRBV3-2,TRBJ1-6,NA,TGTGCCAGCAGCCAAGATTTTAGATCACCCCTCCACTTT,CASSQDFRSPLHF
NA,TRBV4-1,TRBJ2-5,TRBD1,TGCGCCAGCAGCCAACCCGGGACAGGGATCGAGACCCAGTACTTC,CASSQPGTGIETQYF
NA,TRBV7-9,TRBJ1-1,NA,TGTGCCAGCAGCCCACAGGGATCGAATGAAGCTTTCTTT,CASSPQGSNEAFF
NA,TRBV24-1,TRBJ2-2,NA,TGTGCCACCACGGGCGGGGAATCGGGCACCGGGGAGCTGTTTTTT,CATTGGESGTGELFF
NA,TRBV10-2,TRBJ2-5,TRBD1,TGCGCCAGCAGTGGAGACAGGGCTAGAGAGACCCAGTACTTC,CASSGDRARETQYF
NA,TRBV28,TRBJ1-2,TRBD1,TGTGCCAGCAGTTATCTTGGGACAGGGGCGTATGGCTACACCTTC,CASSYLGTGAYGYTF
NA,TRBV3-1/TRBV3-2,TRBJ1-3,TRBD1,TGTGCCAGCAGCCGGACCCGGACAGGGAAAAGCAACACCATATATTTT,CASSRTRTGKSNTIYF
NA,TRBV5-1,TRBJ2-6,TRBD1,TGCGCCAGCAGCTCCGAAGCGACAGGGGGCTACTCCTCTGGGGCCAACGTCCTGACTTTC,CASSSEATGGYSSGANVLTF
NA,TRBV7-6,TRBJ2-3,TRBD2,TGTGCCAGCAGCGATACACTCGGGCGGGGGGGCCGTAATACGCAGTATTTT,CASSDTLGRGGRNTQYF
NA,TRBV11-2,TRBJ2-3,TRBD2,TGTGCCAGCAGCTTAGATGGGGCGGGAGGGCCACTTGATACGCAGTATTTT,CASSLDGAGGPLDTQYF
NA,TRBV9,TRBJ1-2,NA,TGTGCCAGCAGCTCCCACCTAGGACAGCACTATGGCTACACCTTC,CASSSHLGQHYGYTF
NA,TRBV27,TRBJ2-1,TRBD1,TGTGCCAGCAGCCCAGGGGACAGGGTGAACAATGAGCAGTTCTTC,CASSPGDRVNNEQFF
NA,TRBV14,TRBJ2-7,NA,TGTGCCAGCAGCCAACTTGACAGGTGGTACGAGCAGTACTTC,CASSQLDRWYEQYF
NA,TRBV29-1,TRBJ2-5,NA,TGCAGCGTGAATTCAGGGATGTGGGAGACCCAGTACTTC,CSVNSGMWETQYF
NA,TRBV5-1,TRBJ1-1,TRBD1,TGCGCCAGCAGCTCAGGACAGGGGGCCTATAACACTGAAGCTTTCTTT,CASSSGQGAYNTEAFF
NA,TRBV6-5,TRBJ2-7,NA,TGTGCCAGCAGTTACTCAACCAGGGACTACGAGCAGTACTTC,CASSYSTRDYEQYF
NA,TRBV18,TRBJ1-6,TRBD1,TGTGCCAGCTCACCCGGGACAGCCACTTATAATTCACCCCTCCACTTT,CASSPGTATYNSPLHF
once,TRBV24-1,TRBJ2-5,TRBD2,TGTGCCACCAGTGACCCAGGACTAGCGCAGCGTCAAGAGACCCAGTACTTC,CATSDPGLAQRQETQYF
NA,TRBV29-1,TRBJ1-1,NA,TGCAGCTCCCTAGACTACAGGGACACTGAAGCTTTCTTT,CSSLDYRDTEAFF
NA,TRBV7-9,TRBJ2-5,NA,TGTGCCAGCAGCCCAGAAAGAGGAGAGACCCAGTACTTC,CASSPERGETQYF